One sample yielded the 18 T cell receptor beta chains listed below, sequenced in a study of blood T cell repertoires in COVID-19. TCRdb's copy holds only in-frame clones and misses some; the assay was immunoSEQ multiplex PCR. Counted here are about 64,000 clones, 88% occurring once; the ten biggest clones make up 43%. What was sequenced was peripheral blood. These receptors were obtained from a woman aged 55-70 years with COVID-19, enrolled during active disease.

V gene TRBV5-1 combines with J gene TRBJ1-4; D gene ambiguous. Per the germline V gene, CDR1 is SGHRS and CDR2 is YFSETQ. The ends were cut back, 4 bases at V and 0 bases at J, with 10 bases in the middle. The CDR3 sequence is 15 residues long. The CDR3 DNA reads as TGCGCCAGCAGCCCCGCAACGGCAACTAATGAAAAACTGTTTTTT. This sequence encodes CASSPATATNEKLFF.

V gene TRBV7-9 combines with J gene TRBJ2-7, with 14 nucleotides matching TRBD2. The CDR3 consists of 18 residues. The trim removed 5 bases at V and 0 bases at J, leaving 9 bases unmatched. Germline V CDR1 and CDR2: SEHNR, FQNEAQ (reference sequence). CDR3 bases: TGTGCCAGCAGCCCCCGCGGGACTAGCGGGGGCCTCTCCTACGAGCAGTACTTC. Residues: CASSPRGTSGGLSYEQYF.

V usage is TRBV7-2 and J usage is TRBJ2-2; D is possibly TRBD1 (6 bases). The CDR3 is 14 residues long. The V and J ends lost 8 bases and 2 bases respectively, with 12 bases between them. Germline V CDR1 and CDR2: SGHTA, FQGNSA. The chain's CDR3 is CASSQGINTGELFF. The CDR3 DNA follows: TGTGCCAGCTCACAGGGCATAAACACCGGGGAGCTGTTTTTT.

V usage is TRBV20-1 and J usage is TRBJ1-2; a weak D match, TRBD1 (6 bases). The CDR3 extends over 11 amino acids. V lost 4 bases to trimming and J lost 4 bases, with 7 bases between them. CDR1 is DFQATT and CDR2 is SNEGSKA in the germline V gene (reference sequence). For the CDR3, the DNA is TGCAGTGCTACAGGGGTCTATGGCTACACCTTC. Translated: CSATGVYGYTF.

This clone appeared a few times. The CDR3 loop reads CASSSSRGGLTDTQYF. DNA of the CDR3: TGTGCCAGCAGTTCCTCCCGGGGTGGACTGACAGATACGCAGTATTTT. This rearrangement joins TRBV2 to TRBJ2-3, with D perhaps matching TRBD2 (5 bases). Germline CDR1 reads SNHLY; CDR2 reads FYNNEI. The CDR3 totals 16 residues. V was cut by 5 bases and J by 3 bases, with 18 bases left in between.

This chain joins TRBV5-1 and TRBJ1-6; 9 nucleotides match TRBD1. The germline gives CDR1 SGHRS, CDR2 YFSETQ. V was pared by 3 bases and J by 8 bases, with 12 bases of the junction left unmatched. The CDR3 spans 17 residues. The CDR3 protein is CASSSSIGRTGDSPLHF. For the CDR3, the DNA is TGCGCCAGCAGCTCCAGCATTGGGAGGACAGGGGATTCACCCCTCCACTTT.

This chain joins TRBV13 and TRBJ2-1, with 8 nucleotides matching TRBD2. This CDR3 comprises 16 residues. Trimming cost V 5 bases and J 3 bases; bases outside gene matches: 9. Germline-derived CDR1 and CDR2 are PRHDT and FYEKMQ (reference sequence). The CDR3 region has the DNA TGTGCCAGCAGCCTCGTCGGGCTAGCGGGCTACAATGAGCAGTTCTTC. It is translated as CASSLVGLAGYNEQFF. The variable domain in full, with the rest retrieved from reference TRBV13 and TRBJ2-1, is AAGVIQSPRHLIKEKRETATLKCYPIPRHDTVYWYQQGPGQDPQFLISFYEKMQSDKGSIPDRFSAQQFSDYHSELNMSSLELGDSALYFCASSLVGLAGYNEQFFGPGTRLTVL.

This clone was seen only once. The rearrangement joins TRBV18 to TRBJ2-1; D is ambiguous. CDR1 and CDR2 (germline): KGHSH, LQKENI. Trimming removed 3 bases from V and 8 bases from J, with 5 bases in between. This CDR3 has 11 amino acids. For the CDR3, the DNA is TGTGCCAGCTCACCCTATGATGAGCAGTTCTTC. The encoded protein is CASSPYDEQFF.

The genes are TRBV6-4 and TRBJ1-1; D may be TRBD1 (5 bases). The germline V gene has CDR1 MRHNA and CDR2 SNTAGT. V dropped 10 bases and J dropped 0 bases, with 18 bases sitting between them. The CDR3 has 15 amino acids. CDR3 sequence: CATWCPRGMNTEAFF. The CDR3 DNA reads as TGTGCCACCTGGTGTCCCCGGGGGATGAACACTGAAGCTTTCTTT.

The chain has TRBV30 and TRBJ2-3; 11 nucleotides line up with TRBD2. Germline loops: CDR1 GTSNPN, CDR2 SVGIG (reference sequence). J lost 3 bases, V lost 4 bases, and 3 bases had no gene match. The CDR3 consists of 14 residues. The CDR3 sequence: CAWKTSGETDTQYF. As DNA, the CDR3 is TGTGCCTGGAAGACTAGCGGGGAGACAGATACGCAGTATTTT.

The chain combines TRBV28 with TRBJ1-2; TRBD1 matches at 7 bases. Germline V CDR1 and CDR2: MDHEN, SYDVKM. Trimming took 3 bases from V and 7 from J; bases not matched to a gene: 11. This CDR3 region has 15 residues. The CDR3 reads CASSFIGRGNSGYTF. The CDR3 nucleotides are TGTGCCAGCAGTTTTATCGGCAGGGGGAATTCTGGCTACACCTTC.

This clone was found a few times. V usage is TRBV6-1 and J usage is TRBJ1-2; 8 bases map to TRBD1. After removal of 6 bases from V and 5 bases from J, the junction contained 14 bases not matched to a gene. The CDR3 runs 16 residues. Germline-derived CDR1 and CDR2 are MNHNS and SASEGT. Here the CDR3 reads CASSEIQGVSPYGYTF. The CDR3 region has the DNA TGTGCCAGCAGCGAAATACAGGGGGTCTCTCCATATGGCTACACCTTC.

The chain recombines TRBV30 with TRBJ1-1; D is ambiguous. The CDR3 has 13 amino acids. The germline gives CDR1 GTSNPN, CDR2 SVGIG (reference sequence). V was shortened by 0 bases and J by 3 bases, with 8 bases between the two germline ends. CDR3 in DNA: TGTGCCTGGAGTGTACTTCGAGACACTGAAGCTTTCTTT. It codes for CAWSVLRDTEAFF.

The chain employs TRBV29-1 and TRBJ1-1; D ambiguous. V lost 1 base and J lost 5, with 14 bases in between. This CDR3 has 14 amino acids. Germline CDR1 SQVTM, CDR2 ANQGSEA. DNA for the CDR3: TGCAGCGTTGAAGGTACAGAAGGGAGTACTGAAGCTTTCTTT. Amino acid sequence: CSVEGTEGSTEAFF. The full variable domain, its missing parts supplied by reference TRBV29-1 and TRBJ1-1, is SAVISQKPSRDICQRGTSLTIQCQVDSQVTMMFWYRQQPGQSLTLIATANQGSEATYESGFVIDKFPISRPNLTFSTLTVSNMSPEDSSIYLCSVEGTEGSTEAFFGQGTRLTVV.

This chain joins TRBV5-5 and TRBJ1-1, with 7 bases that match TRBD1. This CDR3 comprises 14 residues. The germline V gene encodes CDR1 SGHKS and CDR2 YYEKEE (reference sequence). The junction had 2 bases not matched to a gene; V was cut back by 1 base and J by 2 bases. CDR3: CASSLTGVNTEAFF. The CDR3 DNA reads as TGTGCCAGCAGCTTGACAGGGGTTAACACTGAAGCTTTCTTT.

The chain is built from TRBV4-3 and TRBJ2-3; the D gene is possibly TRBD2 (5 bases). The V end lost 1 base, the J end lost 5 bases, and 7 bases lay between the germline ends. CDR1 is LGHNA and CDR2 is YSLEER in the germline V gene. This CDR3 has 13 amino acids. CDR3 nucleotides: TGCGCCAGCAGCCAAGGCGAGGGAGATACGCAGTATTTT. Its protein product is CASSQGEGDTQYF.

The chain uses TRBV11-3 and TRBJ2-5; D gene unclear. V was pared by 5 bases and J by 4 bases, with 14 bases between. CDR1 and CDR2 from the germline V gene are SGHNT and YENEEA. The CDR3 is made up of 14 amino acids. The CDR3 protein is CASSPLTLGETQYF. As DNA, the CDR3 is TGTGCCAGCAGCCCCCTAACCCTAGGAGAGACCCAGTACTTC.

This clone was recorded once. The chain has TRBV2 and TRBJ1-4; D is uncertain. From germline, CDR1 is SNHLY and CDR2 FYNNEI. V was pared by 8 bases and J by 0 bases, with 13 bases between. This CDR3 spans 15 amino acids. The CDR3 DNA reads TGTGCCAGCCGGGTGAGGGCTACAACTAATGAAAAACTGTTTTTT. Residues: CASRVRATTNEKLFF. Full variable domain (remainder filled in from reference TRBV2 and TRBJ1-4): EPEVTQTPSHQVTQMGQEVILRCVPISNHLYFYWYRQILGQKVEFLVSFYNNEISEKSEIFDDQFSVERPDGSNFTLKIRSTKLEDSAMYFCASRVRATTNEKLFFGSGTQLSVL.